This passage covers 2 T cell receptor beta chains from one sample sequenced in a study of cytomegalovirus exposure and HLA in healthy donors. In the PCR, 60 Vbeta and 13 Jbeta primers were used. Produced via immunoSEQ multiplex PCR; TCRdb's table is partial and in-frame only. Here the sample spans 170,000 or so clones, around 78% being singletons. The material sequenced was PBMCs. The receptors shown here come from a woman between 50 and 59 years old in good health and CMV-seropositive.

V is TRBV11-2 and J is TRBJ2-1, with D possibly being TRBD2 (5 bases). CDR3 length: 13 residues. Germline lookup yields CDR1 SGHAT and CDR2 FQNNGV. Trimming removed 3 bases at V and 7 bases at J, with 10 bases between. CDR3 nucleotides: TGTGCCAGCAGCTTGGCCCGGGGAAATGAGCAGTTCTTC. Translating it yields CASSLARGNEQFF.

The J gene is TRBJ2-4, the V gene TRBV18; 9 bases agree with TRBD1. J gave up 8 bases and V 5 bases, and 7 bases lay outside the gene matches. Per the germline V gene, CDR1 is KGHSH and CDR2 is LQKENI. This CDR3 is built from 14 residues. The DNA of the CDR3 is TGTGCCAGCTCATCCACAGGGGGCAGGGACATTCAGTACTTC. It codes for CASSSTGGRDIQYF.